The 6 T cell receptor beta chains listed next were all sequenced from one sample in a study of blood T cell repertoires in COVID-19. This table comes from immunoSEQ multiplex PCR, and its TCRdb copy is limited to in-frame clones, with some not included. This sample yields about 49,000 clones, of which approximately 87% are seen a single time; roughly 12% belongs to the top ten. The sequencing sample was made of peripheral blood. Receptors originate from a human donor in a cohort sampled during active COVID-19.

The chain employs TRBV11-3 and TRBJ1-2, with D possibly being TRBD1 (6 bases). The CDR3 runs 12 residues. Trimming removed 4 bases at V and 14 bases at J, with 17 bases between. CDR1 is SGHNT and CDR2 is YENEEA in the germline V gene. In DNA, the CDR3 is TGTGCCAGCAGCTCTACGAGGGGGGGCTTAACCTTC. Translated, it gives CASSSTRGGLTF.

V and J are TRBV9 and TRBJ2-1, with 7 nucleotides matching TRBD2. The CDR3 extends over 14 amino acids. Germline CDR1 SGDLS, CDR2 YYNGEE. J gave up 9 bases and V 0 bases, and 6 bases lay outside the gene matches. The CDR3 region is CASSVEGTTGEQFF. Here the CDR3 DNA reads TGTGCCAGCAGCGTAGAAGGGACTACCGGTGAGCAGTTCTTC. Filled out from reference TRBV9 and TRBJ2-1, the complete variable domain reads DSGVTQTPKHLITATGQRVTLRCSPRSGDLSVYWYQQSLDQGLQFLIQYYNGEERAKGNILERFSAQQFPDLHSELNLSSLELGDSALYFCASSVEGTTGEQFFGPGTRLTVL.

The chain links TRBV28 to TRBJ1-2; 8 bases are shared with TRBD1. Looked up from germline, CDR1 is MDHEN and CDR2 is SYDVKM. The CDR3 consists of 14 residues. With V trimmed by 6 bases and J by 7 bases, 10 bases remained unmatched. For the CDR3, the DNA is TGTGCCAGCAGGCATCCAGGGGGCGCCTCTGGCTACACCTTC. This gives the protein CASRHPGGASGYTF.

This clone was counted a single time. V and J are TRBV5-6 and TRBJ2-6; TRBD1 agrees at 7 bases. Germline lookup yields CDR1 SGHDT and CDR2 YYEEEE. The CDR3 length is 16 residues. V trimming: 4 bases; J trimming: 2 bases; junction bases outside the gene matches: 6. Here the CDR3 reads CASSAKQGTGANVLTF. The CDR3 nucleotides read TGTGCCAGCAGCGCAAAACAGGGGACTGGGGCCAACGTCCTGACTTTC.

This clone has only a few counts. This chain links TRBV10-3 with TRBJ1-1; 8 bases line up with TRBD1. This CDR3 is built from 14 residues. Trimming at V came to 6 bases and at J to 3 bases, leaving 6 bases not matched to a gene. The V gene's germline CDR1 is ENHRY and CDR2 SYGVKD. The CDR3 loop is CAIRGGQGYTEAFF. CDR3 coding DNA: TGTGCCATCAGGGGCGGACAGGGCTACACTGAAGCTTTCTTT.

This clone has only one observation. The rearrangement links TRBV25-1 to TRBJ2-7, with D possibly being TRBD1 (5 bases). The germline CDR1 and CDR2 sequences are MGHDK and SYGVNS. V lost 2 bases to trimming and J lost 0 bases, with 14 bases between them. This CDR3 is built from 16 residues. The CDR3 DNA follows: TGTGCCAGCAGTGAAGAGAAGGGGTGGAGCTCCTACGAGCAGTACTTC. This encodes CASSEEKGWSSYEQYF.